This T cell receptor beta chain originates from a study of T cells after yellow fever vaccination. Germline loops: CDR1 DFQATT, CDR2 SNEGSKA (reference sequence). Trimming cost V 3 bases and J 10 bases, with 6 bases left between them. This CDR3 region has 9 residues. Whole-study results and caveats: Some clonotypes were seen in both the CD4 and the CD8 compartments. These made up a small share and likely arose from convergent recombination.

TCRdb re-derived calls from the 5' RACE reads in MiXCR, one entry per CDR3 protein. The sample consists of about 350,000 distinct CDR3 sequences, roughly 4% of them appearing once. Worth noting for this clonotype: Its cognate antigen is unknown.

The input for sequencing was PBMCs, taken 5 days after the yellow fever booster vaccination. The TCR originated in a man younger than 30 who received the YFV17D yellow fever vaccine. This chain links TRBV20-1 with TRBJ1-1; D is unclear. CDR3 sequence: CSARGGAFF. CDR3 nucleotide sequence: TGCAGTGCTAGGGGCGGAGCTTTCTTT.